These 2 T cell receptor beta chains came from one sample sequenced in a study of OX40 agonist ivuxolimab in advanced cancers. TCRdb's copy holds only in-frame clones and misses some; the assay was immunoSEQ multiplex PCR. The sample has 45,000 to 60,000 clones, about 89% seen once. This specimen consisted of CD4+ or CD8+ T cells sorted from blood, obtained in a trial of the OX40 agonist ivuxolimab. The receptors derive from an adult with an advanced solid tumor such as melanoma, head and neck, liver or kidney cancer.

This clone was picked up a small number of times. The chain uses TRBV4-1 and TRBJ1-6, with D unresolved. The CDR3 runs to 12 residues. V lost 6 bases and J 7 bases, leaving 7 bases between the germline ends. The germline CDR1 and CDR2 sequences are MGHRA and YSYEKL. The CDR3 protein is CASRGRNSPLHF. Here the CDR3 DNA reads TGCGCCAGCAGAGGGAGGAATTCACCCCTCCACTTT.

V is TRBV4-3 and J is TRBJ1-5, with D perhaps TRBD1 (5 bases). The CDR3 covers 16 residues. Germline loops: CDR1 LGHNA, CDR2 YSLEER. V shed 2 bases and J shed 7 bases, with 18 bases lying between them. DNA for the CDR3: TGCGCCAGCAGCCAATCTCCCGCGCGGGGCCCCCAGCCCCAGCATTTT. Its translation is CASSQSPARGPQPQHF.